This entry concerns a single TCR beta chain. This clonotype was seen only a few times. The target of this receptor is not known. The input lacks base qualities; no much larger clone sits a single base away. According to the germline V gene, CDR1 reads KGHDR and CDR2 reads SFDVKD. Its CDR3 holds 13 amino acids, cysteine through phenylalanine. CDR3 DNA is the only sequence kept; it has 39 bases, read in frame from the first base. Trimming takes 4 bases from V and 2 bases from J, and the germline ends sit 6 bases apart. Libraries were built with 5' RACE. The sample was run on an Illumina HiSeq 2500. A second PCR of about 6 to 12 cycles was run with a J-beta primer mix and a sample-barcoded 5' primer. A unique molecular identifier was introduced onto each TCR beta cDNA molecule by a template-switch 5' adaptor carrying 12 random nucleotides. At least 2.5 million CDR3-containing paired-end reads were obtained from each sample. First-strand cDNA synthesis was performed from all RNA using the Mint cDNA synthesis kit, with priming by a TRBC-specific oligonucleotide. Following uracil-DNA glycosylase treatment, a first 18-cycle PCR with universal primers M1SS and BC2_uni_R was performed on all cDNA. For the original study's pipeline: Each sample was normalized by randomly selecting 1 million high-quality reads, each carrying a distinct molecular identifier. Instead of being binned into consensus sequences, reads that shared molecular identifiers were thrown out. MiTCR, with a Q25 quality threshold and the strictest error-elimination algorithm, was used for CDR3 identification, clonotype clustering and error correction. A nonparametric unseen species model using Euler transformation provided a lower-bound estimate of total TCR beta diversity. Clones were called with MiXCR by TCRdb after fastp trimmed the public reads at Q25, and only in-frame beta chains were retained. Each CDR3 protein appears once, grouped with its most common genes and DNA. These V and J calls derive from TCRdb rather than the authors' analysis. Within this sample are around 970,000 distinct CDR3 sequences, with around 54% of them counted one time only. About a fifth of the sample rests with the top ten.

The sample belongs to a study of blood T cells in healthy people across ages (dated by TCRdb to the mid-2010s). Some background on the complete study: In model experiments, roughly one uniquely barcoded TCR beta cDNA molecule per two T cells was captured by template switching. To track age-related changes in TCR beta repertoire diversity, the study relied on deep sequencing normalized with unique cDNA molecular identifiers. Donors were grouped into four age groups: young (average about 15 years), middle-aged (roughly 38), aged (about 59) and long-lived (about 89). To avoid experimental bias, donors of different ages were distributed randomly across sequencing lanes. The study analyzed two additional independent replicas of 1 million unique cDNA reads from the same blood draw for two donors, one aged 18 to 30 and one aged 80 or older.

Systemically healthy Caucasian individuals from Russia, approximately 39 in total and aged about 6 to 100 years, were included as donors. Each donor gave about 9.2 milliliters of peripheral blood, drawn into EDTA-treated Vacutainer tubes. PBMCs were isolated by Ficoll-Paque density-gradient centrifugation, with at least 6.5 million obtained per sample. Total RNA, at least 5 micrograms per sample, was extracted from PBMCs with Trizol reagent. Naive CD45RAhigh/CD27high T cell percentages were measured by flow cytometry on a PBMC aliquot from every donor. What the work shows at the level of the full study, not this receptor alone: Observed TCR beta diversity per million T cells fell roughly linearly with age, and a significant reduction was already apparent by age around 39. Estimates of total diversity based on one million sequenced T cells were regarded as lower bounds and as underestimates. Bulk unsorted PBMC profiling prevented conclusive comparison of naive and antigen-experienced compartments. A strong correlation was found between observed TCR beta diversity and the percentage of naive T cells measured by flow cytometry. The CMV infection status of donors was not known, potentially confounding age-related changes in expanded clonotypes. The long-lived group showed more naive CD4+ T cells, fewer expanded clones and increased TCR diversity than the aged group, suggesting age selection.

The receptor was isolated from a woman aged 60-75 years in good health. This sequence uses TRBV24-1 and TRBJ2-3, with the identity of the D gene unclear. The sequenced sample was blood. The DNA reads as follows: TGTGCCACCAGTGACAGCCACACAGATACGCAGTATTTT. This is translated as CATSDSHTDTQYF.